This T cell receptor beta chain was sequenced in a study of blood T cell repertoires in COVID-19 (dated by TCRdb to the early 2020s). About the study as a whole: Samples from collaborators originated in the United States, Italy and Spain and spanned both the acute and convalescent phases of COVID-19. The material from the prospective study consisted of cDNA or gDNA derived from T cells, B-cell-depleted T cells, or PBMCs. Subjects who had been exposed to COVID-19, were actively infected with it, or had recovered from it provided the deeply sampled blood TCRbeta repertoires that made up the dataset. A freely available public database, intended as a resource for researchers studying the immune response to SARS-CoV-2, is where the repertoires were released. The samples were drawn from two sources: the first 160 participants of the ongoing ImmuneRACE study, and fewer than 1,500 subjects contributed by 6 global collaborators. A de-identified subject ID, COVID-19 status, age in years and sex were almost always included in the sample metadata. Where available, HLA class I and class II types were obtained from metadata supplied by the sample provider rather than from assay-based typing.

Per the germline V gene, MNHEY is the CDR1 and SVGEGT is the CDR2. The CDR3 goes from the cysteine to the phenylalanine over 14 residues. The retained sequence is limited to the CDR3, 42 bases, with the frame set at the first base. After removal of 2 bases from V and 2 bases from J, the junction retains 3 bases not matched to a gene. As for this clone: Which antigen it targets is not known. Base qualities were left out, and no much larger clone turns up one base away.

In the prospective study, participants were roughly 18 to 100 years old, resided in 25 or so geographic areas of the United States, and were enrolled through a virtual design. In the prospective study, participants were assigned to cohorts based on the clinical history participants reported in a screening survey and a study questionnaire. A participant counted as exposed if, within 2 weeks of entering the study, that participant had been in contact with someone who had a PCR-confirmed or clinician-diagnosed COVID-19 case. In the prospective study, whole blood, serum and a nasopharyngeal or oropharyngeal swab were collected from each participant by mobile phlebotomists. Additional blood draws and questionnaires over a 2-month period could optionally be provided by prospective study participants. Before DNA extraction, prospective study blood samples were shipped either frozen or at room temperature.

The paper's findings and limits, for the study overall: Clinical and demographic metadata were provided uncurated, with the amount varying by source and participant.

TCRbeta CDR3 regions were amplified from genomic DNA by means of the immunoSEQ Assay, a bias-controlled multiplex PCR. The study's processing was this. The number of nucleated cells in each sample was estimated by amplification of reference gene primers within the assay. Sequence reads were collapsed and filtered to measure the absolute abundance of every unique TCRbeta CDR3 rearrangement. For each sample, productive Simpson clonality was calculated by taking the square root of Simpson's diversity index across productive rearrangements. Sourced from immuneACCESS, this table was stored by TCRdb with only in-frame sequences that have V and J called. A share of the clones is absent; for the studies checked, an unresolved V gene accounts for under half, and the remainder has no known explanation. V, J and clone size were drawn from that table, and D and trimming were deduced from the DNA. The sample table shows 150,000 to 200,000 clones, and about 80% are seen once. The ten largest account for roughly an eighth of the sample.

The receptor was derived from a man aged 55 to 70 who had been exposed to COVID-19. The sequencing sample was made of PBMCs or T cells enriched from blood (not recorded which). Rearrangement joined TRBV6-2 or TRBV6-3 to TRBJ2-7; 7 nucleotides in the junction match TRBD1. In nucleotides, the sequence is TGTGCCAGCAGTTACATCACAGGGGCCTACGAGCAGTACTTC. It codes for CASSYITGAYEQYF.